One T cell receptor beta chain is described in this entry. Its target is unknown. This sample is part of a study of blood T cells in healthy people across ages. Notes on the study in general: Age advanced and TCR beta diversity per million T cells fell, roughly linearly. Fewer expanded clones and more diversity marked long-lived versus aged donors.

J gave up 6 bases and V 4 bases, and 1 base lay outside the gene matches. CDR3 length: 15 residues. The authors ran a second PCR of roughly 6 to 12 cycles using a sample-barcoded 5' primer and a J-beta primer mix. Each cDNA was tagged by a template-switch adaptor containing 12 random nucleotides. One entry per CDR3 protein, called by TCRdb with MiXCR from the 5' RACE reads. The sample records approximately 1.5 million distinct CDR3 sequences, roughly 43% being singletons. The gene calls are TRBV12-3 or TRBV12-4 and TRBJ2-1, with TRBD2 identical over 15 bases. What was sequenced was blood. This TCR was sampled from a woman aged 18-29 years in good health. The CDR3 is CASSWTSGRANEQFF. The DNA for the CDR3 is TGTGCCAGCAGTTGGACTAGCGGGAGGGCCAATGAGCAGTTCTTC.